This record covers a single T cell receptor beta chain. This clonotype was recorded many times. What this receptor recognizes is not known. It has no much larger one-base neighbor in the sample; base qualities were not kept. This entry comes from a study of response to subunit inactivated influenza vaccine (dated by TCRdb to the late 2010s). Looking at the study overall: To follow how T cells responded to a trivalent subunit inactivated influenza vaccine, the researchers relied on deep quantitative profiling of the T cell receptor repertoire. What the work shows at the level of the full study, not this receptor alone: It was suggested by the authors that each seasonal influenza vaccination may recruit only a limited number of new T cells.

The germline V gene specifies SQVTM as CDR1 and ANQGSEA as CDR2. The CDR3 has 15 amino acids, counting the end cysteine and phenylalanine. Only CDR3 DNA remains: 45 bases, in frame from the first base. Between the V and J ends, shortened by 1 base and 0 bases respectively, the junction contains 10 bases. Receptor amplification or capture employed RT-PCR. Instrument on record: Illumina HiSeq 2500. TCRdb passed the public sequencing reads through fastp at Q25 and MiXCR, retaining productive beta sequences. Each entry is one CDR3 protein sequence, shown with its most common DNA and genes. The sample table contains 550,000 to 650,000 distinct CDR3 sequences; only one count was recorded for about an eighth of them. The leading ten clones occupy 10% of the sample.

This sequence originates from a man aged 50 to 60 who received an inactivated influenza vaccine. Donor details come from another sample of the same person, matched by shared clones. Recombination linked TRBV29-1 to TRBJ2-1; TRBD1 is possibly the D segment (6 matching bases). Sequenced material: PBMCs from blood, taken on the day of vaccination. The nucleotide sequence reads TGCAGCGTTGAAGGGACAGAGAGCTCCTACAATGAGCAGTTCTTC. Translated, it gives CSVEGTESSYNEQFF.